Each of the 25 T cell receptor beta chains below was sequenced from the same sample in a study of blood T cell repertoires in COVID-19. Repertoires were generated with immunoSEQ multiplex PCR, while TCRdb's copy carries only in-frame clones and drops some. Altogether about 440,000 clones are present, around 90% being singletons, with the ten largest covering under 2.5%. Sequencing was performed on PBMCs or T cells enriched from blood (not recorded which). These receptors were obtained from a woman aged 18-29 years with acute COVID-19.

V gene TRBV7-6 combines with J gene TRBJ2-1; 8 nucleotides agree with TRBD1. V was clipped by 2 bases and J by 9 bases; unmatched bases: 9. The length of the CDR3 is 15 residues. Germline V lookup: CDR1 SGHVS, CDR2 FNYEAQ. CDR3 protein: CASSLSQGARGEQFF. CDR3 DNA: TGTGCCAGCAGCTTAAGTCAGGGGGCTAGAGGTGAGCAGTTCTTC.

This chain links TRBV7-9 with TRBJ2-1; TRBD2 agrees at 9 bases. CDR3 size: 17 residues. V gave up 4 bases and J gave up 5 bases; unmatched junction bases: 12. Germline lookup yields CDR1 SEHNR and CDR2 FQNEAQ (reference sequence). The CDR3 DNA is TGTGCCAGCAGCTCCCAACTAGTGATAGCGGGGGACAATGAGCAGTTCTTC. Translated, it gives CASSSQLVIAGDNEQFF.

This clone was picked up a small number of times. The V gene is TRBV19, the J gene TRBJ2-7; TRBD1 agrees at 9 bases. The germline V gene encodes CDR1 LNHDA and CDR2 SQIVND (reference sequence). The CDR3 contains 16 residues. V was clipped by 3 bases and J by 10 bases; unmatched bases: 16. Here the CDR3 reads CASSITYYGDRVFQYF. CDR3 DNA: TGTGCCAGTAGTATTACTTATTACGGGGACAGGGTTTTTCAGTACTTC.

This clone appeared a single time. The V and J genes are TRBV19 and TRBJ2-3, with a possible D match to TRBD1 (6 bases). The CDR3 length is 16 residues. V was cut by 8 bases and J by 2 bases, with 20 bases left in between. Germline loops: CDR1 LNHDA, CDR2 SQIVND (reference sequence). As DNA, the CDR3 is TGTGCCAGTTCCCTCGGCGTAGGACAGAACACAGATACGCAGTATTTT. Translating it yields CASSLGVGQNTDTQYF.

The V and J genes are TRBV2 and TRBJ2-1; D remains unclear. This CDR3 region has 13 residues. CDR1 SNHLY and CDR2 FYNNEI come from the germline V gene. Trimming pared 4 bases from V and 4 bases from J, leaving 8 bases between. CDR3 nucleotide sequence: TGTGCCAGCAGTGGCCTACCATACAATGAGCAGTTCTTC. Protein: CASSGLPYNEQFF.

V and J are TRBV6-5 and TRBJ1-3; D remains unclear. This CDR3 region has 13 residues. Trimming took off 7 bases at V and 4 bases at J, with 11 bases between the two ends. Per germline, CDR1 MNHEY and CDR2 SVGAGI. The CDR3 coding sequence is TGTGCCAGCACCCAAACGGGGGGAAACACCATATATTTT. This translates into CASTQTGGNTIYF.

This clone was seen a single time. The CDR3 bases are TGTGCCAGCAGTGGAGAACTTAGCAATCAGCCCCAGCATTTT. It is translated as CASSGELSNQPQHF. This chain joins TRBV2 and TRBJ1-5, with unresolved D. This CDR3 is built from 14 residues. Trimming removed 4 bases at V and 0 bases at J, with 7 bases between. CDR1 is SNHLY and CDR2 is FYNNEI in the germline V gene.

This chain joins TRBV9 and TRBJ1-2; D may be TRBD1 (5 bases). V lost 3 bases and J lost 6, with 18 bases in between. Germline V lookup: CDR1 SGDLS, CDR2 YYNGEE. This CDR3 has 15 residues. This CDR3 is CASSEPSVRGNGYTF. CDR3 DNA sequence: TGTGCCAGCAGCGAGCCGTCTGTCCGGGGGAATGGCTACACCTTC.

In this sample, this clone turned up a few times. CDR3 nucleotides: TGTGCCAGCAGAACGACAGGGACGAACACTGAAGCTTTCTTT. Its translation: CASRTTGTNTEAFF. V gene TRBV7-9 combines with J gene TRBJ1-1; 7 nucleotides agree with TRBD1. Unmatched junction bases numbered 5, after V lost 6 bases and J lost 1 base. The CDR3 sequence is 14 residues long. Germline CDR1 and CDR2: SEHNR and FQNEAQ (reference sequence). Variable domain in full (rest from reference TRBV7-9 and TRBJ1-1): DTGVSQNPRHKITKRGQNVTFRCDPISEHNRLYWYRQTLGQGPEFLTYFQNEAQLEKSRLLSDRFSAERPKGSFSTLEIQRTEQGDSAMYLCASRTTGTNTEAFFGQGTRLTVV.

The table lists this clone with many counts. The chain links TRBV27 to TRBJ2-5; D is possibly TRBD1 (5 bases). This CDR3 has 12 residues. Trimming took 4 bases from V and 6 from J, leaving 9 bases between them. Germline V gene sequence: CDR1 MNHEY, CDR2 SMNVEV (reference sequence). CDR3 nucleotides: TGTGCCAGCAGTTCAGGGCGCCAGACCCAGTACTTC. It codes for CASSSGRQTQYF.

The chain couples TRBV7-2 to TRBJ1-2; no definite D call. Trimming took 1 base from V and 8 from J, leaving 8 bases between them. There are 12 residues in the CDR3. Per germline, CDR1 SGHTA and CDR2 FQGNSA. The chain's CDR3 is CASSLGPAGYTF. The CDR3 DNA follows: TGTGCCAGCAGCTTAGGGCCTGCCGGCTACACCTTC.

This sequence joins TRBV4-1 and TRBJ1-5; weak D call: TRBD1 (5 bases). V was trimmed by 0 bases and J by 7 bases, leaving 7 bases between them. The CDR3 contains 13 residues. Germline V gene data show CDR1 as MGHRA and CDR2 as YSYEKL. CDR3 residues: CASSQEGGQPQHF. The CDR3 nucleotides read TGCGCCAGCAGCCAAGAGGGGGGACAGCCCCAGCATTTT.

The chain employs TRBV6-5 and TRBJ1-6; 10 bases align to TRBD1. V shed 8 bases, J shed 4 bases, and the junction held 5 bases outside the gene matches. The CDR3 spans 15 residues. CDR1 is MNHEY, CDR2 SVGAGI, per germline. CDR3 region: CASSPGQGYNSPLHF. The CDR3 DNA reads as TGTGCCAGCTCACCGGGACAGGGGTATAATTCACCCCTCCACTTT.

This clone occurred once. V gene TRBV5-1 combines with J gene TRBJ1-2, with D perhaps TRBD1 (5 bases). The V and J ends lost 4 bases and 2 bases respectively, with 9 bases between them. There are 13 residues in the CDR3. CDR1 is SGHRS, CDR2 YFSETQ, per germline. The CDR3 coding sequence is TGCGCCAGCAGCCCACAGGACAACTATGGCTACACCTTC. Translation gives CASSPQDNYGYTF.

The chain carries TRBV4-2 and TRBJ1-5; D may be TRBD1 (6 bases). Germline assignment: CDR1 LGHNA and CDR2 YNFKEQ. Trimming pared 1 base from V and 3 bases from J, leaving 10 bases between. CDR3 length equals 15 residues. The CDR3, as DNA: TGTGCCAGCAGCCAAGGAAGGACAGTCAATCAGCCCCAGCATTTT. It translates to CASSQGRTVNQPQHF.

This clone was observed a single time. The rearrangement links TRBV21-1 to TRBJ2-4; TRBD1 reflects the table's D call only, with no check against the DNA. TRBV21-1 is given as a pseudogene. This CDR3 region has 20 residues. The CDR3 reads CASSKRPDRLCMPTKNIQYF. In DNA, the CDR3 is TGTGCCAGCAGCAAAAGGCCGGACAGGTTATGTATGCCTACCAAAAACATTCAGTACTTC.

CDR3 bases: TGCGCCAGCAGTGAGAGGCGGGATGGACGAGAGACCCAGTACTTC. Encoded protein: CASSERRDGRETQYF. This chain links TRBV10-2 with TRBJ2-5; possible D gene TRBD2, 6 bases. The CDR3 extends over 15 amino acids. Trimming cost V 2 bases and J 4 bases, with 14 bases left between them. Germline V CDR1 and CDR2: WSHSY, SAAADI.

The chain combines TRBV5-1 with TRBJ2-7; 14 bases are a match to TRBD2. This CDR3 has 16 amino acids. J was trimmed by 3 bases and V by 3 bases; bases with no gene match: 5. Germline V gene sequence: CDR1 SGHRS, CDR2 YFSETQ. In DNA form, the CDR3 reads TGCGCCAGCAGCTCCGGGACTAGCGGGGGCCTCTACGAGCAGTACTTC. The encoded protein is CASSSGTSGGLYEQYF. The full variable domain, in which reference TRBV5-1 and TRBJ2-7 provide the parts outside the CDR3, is KAGVTQTPRYLIKTRGQQVTLSCSPISGHRSVSWYQQTPGQGLQFLFEYFSETQRNKGNFPGRFSGRQFSNSRSEMNVSTLELGDSALYLCASSSGTSGGLYEQYFGPGTRLTVT.

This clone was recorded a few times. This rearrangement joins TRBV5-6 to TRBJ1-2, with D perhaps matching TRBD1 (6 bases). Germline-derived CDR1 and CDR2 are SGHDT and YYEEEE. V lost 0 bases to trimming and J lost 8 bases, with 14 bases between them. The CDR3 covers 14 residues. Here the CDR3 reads CASSLVGGAGGYTF. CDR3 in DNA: TGTGCCAGCAGCTTGGTGGGGGGGGCCGGAGGCTACACCTTC.

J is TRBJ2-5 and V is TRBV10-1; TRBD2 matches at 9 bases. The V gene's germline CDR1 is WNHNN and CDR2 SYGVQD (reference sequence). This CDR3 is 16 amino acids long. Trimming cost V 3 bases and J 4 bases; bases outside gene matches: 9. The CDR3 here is CASSEGVAGEGETQYF. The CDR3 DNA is TGCGCCAGCAGTGAAGGGGTAGCGGGAGAAGGAGAGACCCAGTACTTC.

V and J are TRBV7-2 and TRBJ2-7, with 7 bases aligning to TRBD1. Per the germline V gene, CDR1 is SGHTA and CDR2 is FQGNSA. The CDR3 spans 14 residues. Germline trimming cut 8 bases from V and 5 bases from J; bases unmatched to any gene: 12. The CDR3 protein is CASGEWTGLNEQYF. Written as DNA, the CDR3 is TGTGCCAGCGGAGAATGGACAGGTCTCAACGAGCAGTACTTC.

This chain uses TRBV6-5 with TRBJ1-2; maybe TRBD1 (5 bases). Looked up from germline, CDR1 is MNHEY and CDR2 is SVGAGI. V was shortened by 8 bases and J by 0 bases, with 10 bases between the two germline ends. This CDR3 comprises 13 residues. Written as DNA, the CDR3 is TGTGCCAGCGTACTGACAGCTAACTATGGCTACACCTTC. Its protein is CASVLTANYGYTF.

The CDR3 DNA reads as TGTGCCAGCAGCCTGATGGGACAGAGTATTTATCAGCCCCAGCATTTT. It encodes CASSLMGQSIYQPQHF. The chain employs TRBV7-2 and TRBJ1-5; 7 bases agree with TRBD1. The CDR3 length is 16 residues. Germline CDR1 reads SGHTA; CDR2 reads FQGNSA. J gave up 5 bases and V 5 bases, and 12 bases lay outside the gene matches.

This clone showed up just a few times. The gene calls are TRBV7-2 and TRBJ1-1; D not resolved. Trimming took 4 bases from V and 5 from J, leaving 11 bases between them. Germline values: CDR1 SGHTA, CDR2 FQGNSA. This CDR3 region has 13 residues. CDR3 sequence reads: CASSSGRGTEAFF. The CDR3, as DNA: TGTGCCAGCAGCTCAGGCCGTGGAACTGAAGCTTTCTTT.

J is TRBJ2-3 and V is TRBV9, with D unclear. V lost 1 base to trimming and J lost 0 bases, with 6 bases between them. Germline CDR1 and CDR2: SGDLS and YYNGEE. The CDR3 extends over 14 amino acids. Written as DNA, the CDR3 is TGTGCCAGCAGCGTAAGCACTAGCACAGATACGCAGTATTTT. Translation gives CASSVSTSTDTQYF. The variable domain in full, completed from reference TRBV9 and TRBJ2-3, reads DSGVTQTPKHLITATGQRVTLRCSPRSGDLSVYWYQQSLDQGLQFLIQYYNGEERAKGNILERFSAQQFPDLHSELNLSSLELGDSALYFCASSVSTSTDTQYFGPGTRLTVL.